The present T cell receptor beta chain was sequenced within a study of shared clonotypes between healthy human individuals. Whole-study results and caveats: A reduction in generation probabilities was seen for non-shared clonotypes relative to those shared by all four donors. Rarefaction indicated that sorted-subset sequencing remained incomplete although depth was large. The small donor group covered limited genetic and exposure diversity.

V was pared by 5 bases and J by 4 bases, with 9 bases of the junction left unmatched. Looked up from germline, CDR1 is SQVTM and CDR2 is ANQGSEA. This CDR3 spans 16 amino acids. The protocol was immunoSEQ multiplex PCR, while the TCRdb copy is restricted to in-frame clones and leaves out a portion. The sample yields 1,500,000 or so clones, roughly 96% seen once. Comments on this clone: What it recognizes is unknown.

Every contributor of samples was a Caucasian grown-up residing in Nashville, Tennessee. This receptor was identified in a man aged 30 to 39 in good health. The sequencing sample was made of naive CD4+ T cells sorted from blood. Regarding subset: CD45RA+ positively selected. The J gene is TRBJ2-3, the V gene TRBV29-1, with 13 bases identical to TRBD2. CDR3 DNA: TGCAGCGTTAACCTCGGACTAGCGGGAGTTGCAGATACGCAGTATTTT. It codes for CSVNLGLAGVADTQYF.